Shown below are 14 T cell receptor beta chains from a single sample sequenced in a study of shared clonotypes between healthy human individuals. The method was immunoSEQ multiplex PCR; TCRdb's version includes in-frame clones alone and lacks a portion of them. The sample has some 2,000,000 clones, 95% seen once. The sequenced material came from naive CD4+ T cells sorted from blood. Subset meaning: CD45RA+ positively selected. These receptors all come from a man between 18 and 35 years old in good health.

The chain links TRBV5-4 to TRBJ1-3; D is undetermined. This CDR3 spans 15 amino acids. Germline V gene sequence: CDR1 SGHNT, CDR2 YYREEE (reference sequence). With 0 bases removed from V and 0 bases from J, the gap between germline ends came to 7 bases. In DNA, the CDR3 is TGTGCCAGCAGCTTGGAGGCCAGCTCTGGAAACACCATATATTTT. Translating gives CASSLEASSGNTIYF.

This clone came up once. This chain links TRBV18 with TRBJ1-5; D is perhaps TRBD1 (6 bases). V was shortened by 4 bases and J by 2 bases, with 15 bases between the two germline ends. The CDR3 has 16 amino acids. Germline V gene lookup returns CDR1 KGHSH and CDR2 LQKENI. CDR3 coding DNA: TGTGCCAGCTCACGAACAGGGCCCCGAGGCAATCAGCCCCAGCATTTT. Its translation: CASSRTGPRGNQPQHF.

DNA for the CDR3: TGTGCCAGCAGCCTACCCGCAGGGGGTGGGGAGCAGTACTTC. Residues: CASSLPAGGGEQYF. The chain couples TRBV6-6 to TRBJ2-7; 7 bases are a match to TRBD1. This CDR3 is 14 amino acids long. Germline CDR1 MNHNY, CDR2 SVGAGI (reference sequence). V dropped 6 bases and J dropped 7; count of bases not matched to a gene: 12.

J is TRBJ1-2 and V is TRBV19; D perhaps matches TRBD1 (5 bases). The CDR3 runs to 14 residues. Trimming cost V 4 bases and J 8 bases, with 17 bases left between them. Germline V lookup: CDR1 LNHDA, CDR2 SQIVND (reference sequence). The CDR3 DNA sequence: TGTGCCAGTAGTAACCAACCCAGGGATAGCGGCTACACCTTC. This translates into CASSNQPRDSGYTF.

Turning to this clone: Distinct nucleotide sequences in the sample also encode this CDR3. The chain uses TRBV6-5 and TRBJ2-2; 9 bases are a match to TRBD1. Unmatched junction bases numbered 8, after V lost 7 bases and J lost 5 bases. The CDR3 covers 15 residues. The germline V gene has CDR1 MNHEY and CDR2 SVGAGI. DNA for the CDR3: TGTGCCAGCAACCGGGACAGGGTAGGGACCGGGGAGCTGTTTTTT. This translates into CASNRDRVGTGELFF.

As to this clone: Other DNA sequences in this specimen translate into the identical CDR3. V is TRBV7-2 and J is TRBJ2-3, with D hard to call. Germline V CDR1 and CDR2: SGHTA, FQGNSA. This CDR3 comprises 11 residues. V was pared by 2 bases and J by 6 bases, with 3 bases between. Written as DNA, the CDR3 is TGTGCCAGCAGCTTACCCGATACGCAGTATTTT. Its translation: CASSLPDTQYF. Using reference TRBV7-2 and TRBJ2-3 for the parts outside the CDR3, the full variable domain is GAGVSQSPSNKVTEKGKDVELRCDPISGHTALYWYRQSLGQGLEFLIYFQGNSAPDKSGLPSDRFSAERTGGSVSTLTIQRTQQEDSAVYLCASSLPDTQYFGPGTRLTVL.

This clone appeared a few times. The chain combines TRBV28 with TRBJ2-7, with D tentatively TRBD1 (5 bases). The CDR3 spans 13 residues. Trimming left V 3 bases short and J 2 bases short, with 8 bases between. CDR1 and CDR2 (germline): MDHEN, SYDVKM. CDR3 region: CASSLATAYEQYF. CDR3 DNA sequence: TGTGCCAGCAGTTTGGCGACAGCCTACGAGCAGTACTTC. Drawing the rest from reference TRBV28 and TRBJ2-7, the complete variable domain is DVKVTQSSRYLVKRTGEKVFLECVQDMDHENMFWYRQDPGLGLRLIYFSYDVKMKEKGDIPEGYSVSREKKERFSLILESASTNQTSMYLCASSLATAYEQYFGPGTRLTVT.

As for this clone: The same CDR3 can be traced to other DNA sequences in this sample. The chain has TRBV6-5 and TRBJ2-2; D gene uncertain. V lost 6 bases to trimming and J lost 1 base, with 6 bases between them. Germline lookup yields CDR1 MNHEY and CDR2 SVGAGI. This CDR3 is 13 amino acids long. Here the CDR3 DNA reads TGTGCCAGCAGCCGACAGAACACCGGGGAGCTGTTTTTT. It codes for CASSRQNTGELFF.

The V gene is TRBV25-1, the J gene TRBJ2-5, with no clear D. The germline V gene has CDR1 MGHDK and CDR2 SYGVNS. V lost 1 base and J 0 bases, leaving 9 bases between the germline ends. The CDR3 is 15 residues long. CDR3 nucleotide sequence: TGTGCCAGCAGTGAATTAAACTCGTACCAAGAGACCCAGTACTTC. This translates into CASSELNSYQETQYF.

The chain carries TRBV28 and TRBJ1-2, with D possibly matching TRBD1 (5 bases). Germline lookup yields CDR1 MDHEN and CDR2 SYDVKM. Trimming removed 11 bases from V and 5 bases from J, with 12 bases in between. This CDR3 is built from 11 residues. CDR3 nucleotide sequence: TGTGCCTGCGCAGGGCGGTATGGCTACACCTTC. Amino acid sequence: CACAGRYGYTF.

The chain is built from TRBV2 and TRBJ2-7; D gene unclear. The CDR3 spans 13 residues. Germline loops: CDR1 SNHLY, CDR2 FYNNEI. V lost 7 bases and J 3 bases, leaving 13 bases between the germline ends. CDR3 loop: CASTKTRFYEQYF. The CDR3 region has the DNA TGTGCCAGCACTAAGACAAGATTCTACGAGCAGTACTTC.

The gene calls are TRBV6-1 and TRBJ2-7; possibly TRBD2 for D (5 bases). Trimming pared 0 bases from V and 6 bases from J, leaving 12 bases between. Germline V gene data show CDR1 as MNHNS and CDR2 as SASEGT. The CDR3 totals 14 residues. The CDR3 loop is CASSEARVRGEQYF. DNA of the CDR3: TGTGCCAGCAGTGAAGCTAGGGTTCGGGGCGAGCAGTACTTC.

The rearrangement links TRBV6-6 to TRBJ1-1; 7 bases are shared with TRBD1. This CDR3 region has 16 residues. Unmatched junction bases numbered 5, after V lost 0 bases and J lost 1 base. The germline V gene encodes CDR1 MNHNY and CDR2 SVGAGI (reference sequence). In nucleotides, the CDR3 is TGTGCCAGCAGTTACTCGATCGCAGGGGGGAACACTGAAGCTTTCTTT. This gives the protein CASSYSIAGGNTEAFF.

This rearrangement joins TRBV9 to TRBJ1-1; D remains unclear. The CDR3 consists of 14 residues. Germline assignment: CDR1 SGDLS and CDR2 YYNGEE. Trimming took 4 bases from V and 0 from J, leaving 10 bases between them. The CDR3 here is CASSRALMNTEAFF. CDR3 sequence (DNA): TGTGCCAGCAGCAGAGCGCTCATGAACACTGAAGCTTTCTTT.